The rows below give T cell receptor beta chains drawn from one sample of a study of blood T cell repertoires in COVID-19. Method: immunoSEQ multiplex PCR; TCRdb's copy keeps in-frame clones and lacks some. Among around 100,000 clones, about 85% were seen once, and the ten largest hold approximately 3.6%. Sample: peripheral blood. The receptors were gathered from a middle-aged man with acute or convalescent COVID-19. CDR3s include the opening cysteine and the closing phenylalanine or tryptophan. The order of the fields is CDR3 length, J gene, clone size, D gene, V gene, CDR3 DNA, CDR3 protein. A D gene is named only where the DNA matches it firmly. Clone size is shown for a subset of rows, as once, few, many or a class of expanded clone.

cdr3_length: 14
j_call: TRBJ1-1
clone_size: -
d_call: -
v_call: TRBV2
cdr3_nt: TGTGCCAGCAGTGGGAGGTGGGGGAACACTGAAGCTTTCTTT
cdr3_aa: CASSGRWGNTEAFF

cdr3_length: 16
j_call: TRBJ2-3
clone_size: -
d_call: TRBD2
v_call: TRBV30
cdr3_nt: TGTGCTGTTGGCAGCGGGGGGGCTACCGGCACAGATACGCAGTATTTT
cdr3_aa: CAVGSGGATGTDTQYF

cdr3_length: 13
j_call: TRBJ2-3
clone_size: once
d_call: TRBD2
v_call: TRBV13
cdr3_nt: TGTGCCAGCAGCTTCGGGGAGGGCTCTACGCAGTATTTT
cdr3_aa: CASSFGEGSTQYF

cdr3_length: 13
j_call: TRBJ2-3
clone_size: -
d_call: -
v_call: TRBV9
cdr3_nt: TGTGCCAGGACGGAGGACCGGGAAACGACGCAGTATTTT
cdr3_aa: CARTEDRETTQYF

cdr3_length: 14
j_call: TRBJ2-7
clone_size: -
d_call: -
v_call: TRBV11-2
cdr3_nt: TGTGCCAGCAGCTTCGGGTCCCAAGGATACGAGCAGTACTTC
cdr3_aa: CASSFGSQGYEQYF

cdr3_length: 15
j_call: TRBJ2-5
clone_size: -
d_call: TRBD2
v_call: TRBV13
cdr3_nt: TGTGCCAGCAGCCGGACTAGCGGAGTTCAAGAGACCCAGTACTTC
cdr3_aa: CASSRTSGVQETQYF

cdr3_length: 13
j_call: TRBJ2-2
clone_size: -
d_call: -
v_call: TRBV18
cdr3_nt: TGTGCCAGCTCACCAGAGGCCAAGGGGGAGCTGTTTTTT
cdr3_aa: CASSPEAKGELFF

cdr3_length: 13
j_call: TRBJ1-1
clone_size: -
d_call: -
v_call: TRBV19
cdr3_nt: TGTGCCAGTAGGCCAGGACAGAACACTGAAGCTTTCTTT
cdr3_aa: CASRPGQNTEAFF

cdr3_length: 15
j_call: TRBJ2-7
clone_size: -
d_call: TRBD1
v_call: TRBV5-4
cdr3_nt: TGTGCCAGCAGCTTGGGGACAGGCGGCTCCTACGAGCAGTACTTC
cdr3_aa: CASSLGTGGSYEQYF

cdr3_length: 13
j_call: TRBJ1-1
clone_size: -
d_call: -
v_call: TRBV6-6
cdr3_nt: TGTGCCAGCAGTTTAAACAGGGACACTGAAGCTTTCTTT
cdr3_aa: CASSLNRDTEAFF

cdr3_length: 11
j_call: TRBJ2-7
clone_size: many
d_call: -
v_call: TRBV29-1
cdr3_nt: TGCAGCGTTGTAGTCTCCTACGAGCAGTACTTC
cdr3_aa: CSVVVSYEQYF

cdr3_length: 12
j_call: TRBJ2-3
clone_size: -
d_call: -
v_call: TRBV2
cdr3_nt: TGTGCCAGCAGTGTGATCGGCAACAGGGAGTATTTT
cdr3_aa: CASSVIGNREYF

cdr3_length: 15
j_call: TRBJ1-4
clone_size: -
d_call: -
v_call: TRBV7-3
cdr3_nt: TGTGCCAGCAGCATCCAGCAGGCGTTTAATGAAAAACTGTTTTTT
cdr3_aa: CASSIQQAFNEKLFF

cdr3_length: 14
j_call: TRBJ1-6
clone_size: -
d_call: -
v_call: TRBV6-4
cdr3_nt: TGTGCCAGCAGCCGAGGGAGGGAAAATTCACCCCTCCACTTT
cdr3_aa: CASSRGRENSPLHF

cdr3_length: 15
j_call: TRBJ2-2
clone_size: few
d_call: TRBD1
v_call: TRBV29-1
cdr3_nt: TGCAGCGTGGGACAGGGGGCGTCGGCCACCGGGGAGCTGTTTTTT
cdr3_aa: CSVGQGASATGELFF

cdr3_length: 15
j_call: TRBJ2-3
clone_size: -
d_call: TRBD1
v_call: TRBV4-1
cdr3_nt: TGCGCCAGCAGCCTCCTACCGGACAGGGCAGATACGCAGTATTTT
cdr3_aa: CASSLLPDRADTQYF